This T cell receptor (beta chain) was sequenced in a study of blood T cell repertoires in COVID-19. Overall study: PBMCs, B-cell-depleted T cells, or T cells were the source of the cDNA or gDNA that made up the material.

V lost 7 bases to trimming and J lost 4 bases, with 14 bases between them. Germline-derived CDR1 and CDR2 are MNHEY and SMNVEV (reference sequence). CDR3 length: 15 residues. Per the original methods: From reference gene primer amplification, estimates of nucleated cell counts were derived. Profiled with immunoSEQ multiplex PCR; TCRdb holds only in-frame clones, not every one. The DNA gave D and trimming, while V, J and clone size come from that table. Of some 30,000 clones detected, 83% appear once; the ten largest clones hold 25%. This clone was recorded a few times. The chain links TRBV27 to TRBJ1-6; D perhaps matches TRBD1 (6 bases). Sequencing used peripheral blood. The sequence derives from a man aged 65 to 85 with active COVID-19. In DNA form, the CDR3 reads TGTGCCAGCAAAACAGGGAACAGTTATAATTCACCCCTCCACTTT. Translated, it gives CASKTGNSYNSPLHF.